This T cell receptor (beta chain) was identified in a study of shared clonotypes between healthy human individuals. The protocol was immunoSEQ multiplex PCR, while the TCRdb copy is restricted to in-frame clones and leaves out a portion. The data contain around 2.3 million clones, approximately 95% of them seen just once; the ten biggest clones take up over 0.1%. The specimen sequenced was naive CD4+ T cells sorted from blood. Subset defined: CD45RA+ positively selected. The receptor was isolated from a man younger than 35 in good health.

CDR3 nucleotide sequence: TGCGCCAGCAGCTGGGGGTTAGCGGGAGTATTGGAGACCCAGTACTTC. This sequence encodes CASSWGLAGVLETQYF. V and J are TRBV5-1 and TRBJ2-5, with 9 nucleotides matching TRBD2. CDR1 and CDR2 from the germline V gene are SGHRS and YFSETQ. With 3 bases clipped from V and 5 bases from J, the junction kept 11 bases outside the gene matches. CDR3 size: 16 residues.